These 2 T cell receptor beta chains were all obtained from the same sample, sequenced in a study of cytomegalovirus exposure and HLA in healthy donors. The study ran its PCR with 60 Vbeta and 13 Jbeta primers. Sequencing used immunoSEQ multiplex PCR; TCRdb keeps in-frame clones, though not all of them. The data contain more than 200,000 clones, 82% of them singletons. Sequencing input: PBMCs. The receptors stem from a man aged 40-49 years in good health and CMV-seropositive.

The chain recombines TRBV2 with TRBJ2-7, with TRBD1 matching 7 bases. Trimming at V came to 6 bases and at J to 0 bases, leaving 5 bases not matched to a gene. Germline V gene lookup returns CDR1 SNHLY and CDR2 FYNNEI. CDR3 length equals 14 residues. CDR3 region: CASSVTGDSYEQYF. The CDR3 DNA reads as TGTGCCAGCAGCGTAACAGGGGACTCCTACGAGCAGTACTTC.

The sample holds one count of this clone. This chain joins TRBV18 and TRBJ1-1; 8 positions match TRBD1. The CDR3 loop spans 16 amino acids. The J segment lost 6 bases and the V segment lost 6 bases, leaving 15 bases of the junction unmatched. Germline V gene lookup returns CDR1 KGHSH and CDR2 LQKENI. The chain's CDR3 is CASSTALTGAGAEAFF. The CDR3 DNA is TGTGCCAGCTCCACCGCCTTGACAGGGGCGGGCGCTGAAGCTTTCTTT. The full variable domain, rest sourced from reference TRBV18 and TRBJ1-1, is NAGVMQNPRHLVRRRGQEARLRCSPMKGHSHVYWYRQLPEEGLKFMVYLQKENIIDESGMPKERFSAEFPKEGPSILRIQQVVRGDSAAYFCASSTALTGAGAEAFFGQGTRLTVV.